The 29 T cell receptor beta chains below were found in one sample sequenced in a study of human T cells and chemical hapten exposure. MiXCR, applied by TCRdb to the RACE reads, yields one record per CDR3 protein. This table holds about 160,000 distinct CDR3 sequences, around a quarter found once. The time point denotes: patch test 3, about 24 weeks after DPC sensitization. The treatment denotes: therapeutic diphenylcyclopropenone sensitization with weekly scalp DPC. The sequences come from whole blood, collected in connection with sensitization to the hapten diphenylcyclopropenone (DPC). The receptor set was obtained from a woman younger than 30 with alopecia areata. Some clones in this sample may be carry-over from other donors' samples.

This clonotype was recorded a few times. V and J are TRBV4-1 and TRBJ2-1, with D unresolved. The CDR3 has 16 amino acids. The germline gives CDR1 MGHRA, CDR2 YSYEKL. V shed 3 bases and J shed 3 bases, with 15 bases lying between them. The CDR3 here is CASSQPTSRYYNEQFF. CDR3 DNA sequence: TGCGCCAGCAGCCAGCCTACCTCGCGGTACTACAATGAGCAGTTCTTC.

This clonotype has a count of ten or more. The junction and the germline gene differ at one end; a read error may be behind it. This chain uses TRBV6-1 with TRBJ2-1; D gene unclear. Germline-derived CDR1 and CDR2 are MNHNS and SASEGT. This CDR3 contains 9 residues. CDR3 sequence reads: CASSVAMLF. The CDR3 coding sequence is TGTGCCAGCAGTGTCGCTATGCTCTTC.

There are a few counts of this clonotype. The V gene is TRBV5-1, the J gene TRBJ2-1; no clear D gene. CDR1 SGHRS and CDR2 YFSETQ come from the germline V gene. V was pared by 3 bases and J by 10 bases, with 14 bases between. This CDR3 contains 13 residues. CDR3 sequence reads: CASSSGVVEEQFF. The CDR3 DNA reads as TGCGCCAGCAGCTCGGGCGTCGTAGAGGAGCAGTTCTTC.

This clonotype came up many times. This rearrangement joins TRBV7-9 to TRBJ2-3; D possibly matches TRBD1 or TRBD2 (5 bases each). Germline V gene sequence: CDR1 SEHNR, CDR2 FQNEAQ (reference sequence). This CDR3 has 16 amino acids. Trimming shortened V by 3 bases and J by 5 bases, and 18 bases separated the two germline ends. The CDR3 is CASSLVLGTTLDTQYF. CDR3 coding DNA: TGTGCCAGCAGCTTGGTTTTGGGGACCACCTTAGATACGCAGTATTTT.

This clonotype was detected a few times. The gene calls are TRBV29-1 and TRBJ1-2; TRBD1 agrees at 8 bases. The V and J ends lost 6 bases and 3 bases, in that order; junction bases with no gene match: 24. CDR1 and CDR2 (germline): SQVTM, ANQGSEA. The length of the CDR3 is 19 residues. This CDR3 is CSVRLVVTGDLAPYYGYTF. CDR3 nucleotides: TGCAGCGTACGACTAGTGGTGACAGGGGACCTTGCCCCCTACTATGGCTACACCTTC.

In this sample, this clonotype turned up a few times. The chain is built from TRBV5-4 and TRBJ1-1; TRBD1 matches at 10 bases. Germline-derived CDR1 and CDR2 are SGHNT and YYREEE (reference sequence). V gave up 4 bases and J gave up 11 bases; unmatched junction bases: 8. CDR3 length: 13 residues. The CDR3 bases are TGTGCCAGCAGCCTCGGACAGGGGGGAGTGGCTTTCTTT. Its protein product is CASSLGQGGVAFF.

This clonotype has only a few counts. The rearrangement joins TRBV7-2 to TRBJ1-2; no firm D call. The CDR3 is 12 residues long. Trimming took 5 bases from V and 4 from J, leaving 8 bases between them. Germline lookup yields CDR1 SGHTA and CDR2 FQGNSA. The chain's CDR3 is CASSESIYGYTF. DNA of the CDR3: TGTGCCAGCAGCGAATCGATCTATGGCTACACCTTC.

The CDR3 bases are TGTGCCAGCAGTTTAGGGGACAGGTCGTCCGGGGAGCTGTTTTTT. This gives the protein CASSLGDRSSGELFF. The chain is built from TRBV28 and TRBJ2-2; 8 bases match TRBD1. The germline V gene encodes CDR1 MDHEN and CDR2 SYDVKM. V was clipped by 2 bases and J by 6 bases; unmatched bases: 5. The CDR3 totals 15 residues.

With regard to this clonotype: This may be a read error, as it is one base from a much larger clone. The chain is built from TRBV7-2 and TRBJ1-5; D is uncertain. This CDR3 contains 13 residues. CDR1 and CDR2 (germline): SGHTA, FQGNSA. Deletions cut 8 bases from V and 0 bases from J, with 8 bases between. CDR3 sequence reads: CASGPYSNQPQHF. The CDR3 bases are TGTGCCAGCGGCCCCTATAGCAATCAGCCCCAGCATTTT.

A few counts support this clonotype. This chain uses TRBV5-1 with TRBJ1-2; D gene ambiguous. The length of the CDR3 is 14 residues. The V and J ends lost 7 bases and 4 bases respectively, with 17 bases between them. The V gene's germline CDR1 is SGHRS and CDR2 YFSETQ. CDR3 nucleotide sequence: TGCGCCAGCGCAAAGGACGGATCCTCCTATGGCTACACCTTC. As protein: CASAKDGSSYGYTF.

The CDR3 here is CASSNHEAQYF. As DNA, the CDR3 is TGTGCCAGCAGCAACCATGAGGCGCAGTACTTC. This chain joins TRBV7-2 and TRBJ2-7; D gene uncertain. The germline CDR1 and CDR2 sequences are SGHTA and FQGNSA. V shed 5 bases and J shed 9 bases, with 11 bases lying between them. The CDR3 is made up of 11 amino acids.

The chain is built from TRBV3-1 and TRBJ2-7, with 10 nucleotides matching TRBD1. CDR3 length equals 17 residues. The germline gives CDR1 LGHDT, CDR2 YNNKEL (reference sequence). Trimming cost V 1 base and J 5 bases; bases outside gene matches: 11. The CDR3 reads CASSQAFSWTGGNEQYF. The DNA for the CDR3 is TGTGCCAGCAGCCAAGCTTTCTCCTGGACAGGGGGTAACGAGCAGTACTTC.

This clonotype has only a few counts. The V gene is TRBV20-1, the J gene TRBJ1-5; 10 positions agree with TRBD1. With V trimmed by 6 bases and J by 4 bases, 9 bases remained unmatched. From germline, CDR1 is DFQATT and CDR2 SNEGSKA (reference sequence). The CDR3 covers 15 residues. The CDR3 DNA sequence: TGCAGTGCGGTGACGACAGGGGGCGGGAATCAGCCCCAGCATTTT. Translated: CSAVTTGGGNQPQHF.

This clonotype was observed a few times. The DNA of the CDR3 is TGTGCCAGCAGCCCCTGGCAGGGAAGAAATGAGCAGTTCTTC. Translation: CASSPWQGRNEQFF. The chain has TRBV3-1 and TRBJ2-1; D is possibly TRBD1 (5 bases). V gave up 4 bases and J gave up 7 bases, with 14 bases separating them. The germline gives CDR1 LGHDT, CDR2 YNNKEL (reference sequence). The CDR3 loop spans 14 amino acids.

There are a few counts of this clonotype. This chain connects TRBV20-1 to TRBJ1-5; the D is unclear. Germline-derived CDR1 and CDR2 are DFQATT and SNEGSKA (reference sequence). This CDR3 has 13 amino acids. V lost 6 bases and J lost 0, with 9 bases in between. The CDR3 DNA follows: TGCAGTGCCCTGAGGGATAGCAATCAGCCCCAGCATTTT. Translating gives CSALRDSNQPQHF.

The chain uses TRBV7-9 and TRBJ1-3, with 8 bases identical to TRBD1. V was pared by 2 bases and J by 4 bases, with 10 bases of the junction left unmatched. CDR1 and CDR2 from the germline V gene are SEHNR and FQNEAQ (reference sequence). This CDR3 spans 17 amino acids. The CDR3 protein is CASSLWGQAPRGNTIYF. CDR3 in DNA: TGTGCCAGCAGCTTATGGGGACAGGCTCCGCGGGGAAACACCATATATTTT.

This clonotype was seen at least ten times. J is TRBJ2-3 and V is TRBV6-9, with unresolved D. Looked up from germline, CDR1 is MNHGY and CDR2 is SVAAGI. CDR3 length: 10 residues. The CDR3 DNA is TGTGATGATGGCGCCGATACGCAGTATTTT. Translation gives CDDGADTQYF.

J is TRBJ2-5 and V is TRBV7-2, with D perhaps TRBD2 (6 bases). Looked up from germline, CDR1 is SGHTA and CDR2 is FQGNSA. V was trimmed by 7 bases and J by 4 bases, leaving 16 bases between them. CDR3 length equals 14 residues. CDR3 sequence reads: CASTAGLWGETQYF. In DNA form, the CDR3 reads TGTGCCAGCACCGCGGGGTTATGGGGAGAGACCCAGTACTTC.

The chain employs TRBV10-2 and TRBJ1-6; D possibly corresponds to TRBD1 (5 bases). V was trimmed by 8 bases and J by 8 bases, leaving 19 bases between them. Germline V gene sequence: CDR1 WSHSY, CDR2 SAAADI. The CDR3 has 15 residues. The CDR3 coding sequence is TGCGCCAGCCTTACTGGACAAGCTCTAGATTCACCCCTCCACTTT. Encoded protein: CASLTGQALDSPLHF.

The chain couples TRBV12-3 or TRBV12-4 to TRBJ2-7; the D gene is possibly TRBD1 (6 bases). The V and J ends lost 5 bases and 6 bases respectively, with 14 bases between them. This CDR3 has 13 amino acids. The chain's CDR3 is CASSGTGSGEQYF. CDR3 nucleotides: TGTGCCAGCAGTGGAACAGGGTCGGGCGAGCAGTACTTC.

This chain links TRBV2 with TRBJ2-7, with 10 positions matching TRBD1. Germline values: CDR1 SNHLY, CDR2 FYNNEI. CDR3 length: 14 residues. J gave up 2 bases and V 6 bases, and 4 bases lay outside the gene matches. The DNA for the CDR3 is TGTGCCAGCAGAGGGACAGGGGCGCCCTACGAGCAGTACTTC. Its translation: CASRGTGAPYEQYF.

The rearrangement joins TRBV27 to TRBJ2-7, with no clear D. Per germline, CDR1 MNHEY and CDR2 SMNVEV (reference sequence). The germline V and J ends were trimmed by 0 bases and 5 bases, with 11 bases remaining between them. The CDR3 contains 14 residues. CDR3 sequence: CASSLSWVVDEQYF. CDR3 coding DNA: TGTGCCAGCAGTTTATCATGGGTAGTCGACGAGCAGTACTTC.

This clonotype showed up just a few times. This chain joins TRBV5-1 and TRBJ1-2, with 8 bases identical to TRBD1. V lost 4 bases, J lost 1 base, and 9 bases stayed unmatched. The CDR3 runs 16 residues. Germline V gene lookup returns CDR1 SGHRS and CDR2 YFSETQ. CDR3 in DNA: TGCGCCAGCAGCCCGTGGGACAGGATCGGTAACTATGGCTACACCTTC. Translation: CASSPWDRIGNYGYTF.

This clonotype was observed a handful of times. The V call is TRBV12-3 or TRBV12-4, the J call TRBJ1-1; 11 bases align to TRBD1. V lost 5 bases and J lost 4; bases outside the gene matches: 9. CDR3 length: 16 amino acids. The CDR3 is CASSSRDRGGGTEAFF. CDR3 in DNA: TGTGCCAGCAGTAGCCGGGACAGGGGGGGGGGCACTGAAGCTTTCTTT.

The J gene is TRBJ2-1, the V gene TRBV7-9; D possibly corresponds to TRBD2 (6 bases). The CDR3 is 13 amino acids. Between the trimmed V and J ends, which lost 5 bases and 8 bases, there was a span of 13 bases. Per the germline V gene, CDR1 is SEHNR and CDR2 is FQNEAQ (reference sequence). Written as DNA, the CDR3 is TGTGCCAGCAGCCCGGCGGGGCGGGATGAGCAGTTCTTC. This gives the protein CASSPAGRDEQFF.

This clonotype was seen only once. The rearrangement uses TRBV27 and TRBJ2-1, with TRBD1 as a possible D gene (6 bases). V was shortened by 6 bases and J by 7 bases, with 16 bases between the two germline ends. The CDR3 is made up of 14 amino acids. CDR1 is MNHEY and CDR2 is SMNVEV in the germline V gene (reference sequence). The CDR3: CASSPGRTVNEQFF. CDR3 DNA: TGTGCCAGCAGCCCGGGACGGACAGTAAATGAGCAGTTCTTC.

The V and J genes are TRBV9 and TRBJ2-3, with a possible D match to TRBD1 (7 bases). The CDR3 has 18 amino acids. The V gene lost 1 base and the J gene lost 2 bases, with 20 bases spanning the gap. The germline CDR1 and CDR2 sequences are SGDLS and YYNGEE. The CDR3 DNA sequence: TGTGCCAGCAGCGTAAACCACCAGGGGGGAGGAAACACAGATACGCAGTATTTT. This gives the protein CASSVNHQGGGNTDTQYF.

The rearrangement joins TRBV11-2 to TRBJ2-3; D might be TRBD1 or TRBD2, each matching 5 bases. The CDR3 is 15 amino acids. In germline, CDR1 is SGHAT, CDR2 FQNNGV. The V and J ends lost 1 base and 2 bases respectively, with 10 bases between them. Here the CDR3 DNA reads TGTGCCAGCAGCTTAGCCGGGACCACCACAGATACGCAGTATTTT. This gives the protein CASSLAGTTTDTQYF.

This clonotype was observed at least ten times. The chain carries TRBV5-1 and TRBJ2-7; D gene unclear. V was pared by 1 base and J by 4 bases, with 3 bases between. CDR1 and CDR2 from the germline V gene are SGHRS and YFSETQ. This CDR3 region has 11 residues. The CDR3 spells CASSLRYEQYF. The CDR3 bases are TGCGCCAGCAGCTTGCGGTACGAGCAGTACTTC. Together with reference TRBV5-1 and TRBJ2-7, the CDR3 gives the full variable domain: KAGVTQTPRYLIKTRGQQVTLSCSPISGHRSVSWYQQTPGQGLQFLFEYFSETQRNKGNFPGRFSGRQFSNSRSEMNVSTLELGDSALYLCASSLRYEQYFGPGTRLTVT.